These 28 T cell receptor beta chains share one sample of origin, sequenced in a study of T cell responses to AZD1222 COVID-19 vaccine (dated by TCRdb to the early 2020s). In the paper's terms, the time point label means: baseline before first vaccination. Library preparation was by the immunoSEQ multiplex PCR assay. TCRdb mirrors the immuneACCESS table, restricted to in-frame sequences. Some clones are absent from its copies; in checked studies, under half trace to an unresolved V gene, and the reason for the others is unknown. A total of under 150,000 clones appear in this sample, around 94% of them only once. Approximately 3% of the sample goes to the ten largest clones. The specimen comprised peripheral blood, sampled on day 0 of AZD1222 vaccination. These receptor sequences come from an adult in good health.

The chain combines TRBV7-9 with TRBJ1-2; the match to TRBD1 covers 7 bases. Germline V gives CDR1 SEHNR, CDR2 FQNEAQ (reference sequence). V dropped 1 base and J dropped 4; count of bases not matched to a gene: 6. The length of the CDR3 is 15 residues. This chain's CDR3 is CASSLVQGTAYGYTF. CDR3 sequence (DNA): TGTGCCAGCAGCTTAGTACAGGGGACAGCCTATGGCTACACCTTC.

CDR3 coding DNA: TGTGCCAGCAGCTCCTCCTTCCAGGGGGCGGAATATAGCAATCAGCCCCAGCATTTT. Residues: CASSSSFQGAEYSNQPQHF. J is TRBJ1-5 and V is TRBV7-8, with 8 bases lining up with TRBD1. The V and J ends lost 4 bases and 0 bases, in that order; junction bases with no gene match: 14. Germline lookup yields CDR1 SGHVS and CDR2 FQNEAQ. The CDR3 spans 19 residues.

In its sample, this clone was seen once. V is TRBV11-2 and J is TRBJ2-3; no clear D gene. V gave up 1 base and J gave up 0 bases, with 14 bases separating them. The CDR3 contains 17 residues. Germline V lookup: CDR1 SGHAT, CDR2 FQNNGV. CDR3: CASSLVEGWGSTDTQYF. Here the CDR3 DNA reads TGTGCCAGCAGCTTAGTAGAAGGGTGGGGTAGCACAGATACGCAGTATTTT.

The CDR3, as DNA: TGTGCCAGCAGCTCCCCGGGCATTTCCTACGAGCAGTACTTC. Translation: CASSSPGISYEQYF. The chain links TRBV5-4 to TRBJ2-7, with D unresolved. The CDR3 has 14 amino acids. V lost 3 bases, J lost 1 base, and 11 bases lay in between. Germline CDR1 and CDR2: SGHNT and YYREEE (reference sequence).

The rearrangement joins TRBV5-5 to TRBJ2-7; the D gene could be TRBD1 or TRBD2 (5 bases each). Trimming shortened V by 4 bases and J by 3 bases, and 17 bases separated the two germline ends. This CDR3 region has 15 residues. Germline V gives CDR1 SGHKS, CDR2 YYEKEE (reference sequence). In DNA form, the CDR3 reads TGTGCCAGCAGCCTTGAGGGGTTACCCCTCTACGAGCAGTACTTC. This sequence encodes CASSLEGLPLYEQYF.

The chain links TRBV27 to TRBJ2-3; 7 nucleotides align to TRBD2. Trimming took 4 bases from V and 2 from J; bases not matched to a gene: 12. The CDR3 runs 17 residues. CDR1 is MNHEY and CDR2 is SMNVEV in the germline V gene (reference sequence). CDR3 sequence: CASSSPQRDLFTDTQYF. The CDR3 bases are TGTGCCAGCAGTTCACCCCAGCGGGATCTCTTCACAGATACGCAGTATTTT.

The chain employs TRBV6-2 or TRBV6-3 and TRBJ1-2; the D gene is possibly TRBD1 (5 bases). Trimming cost V 5 bases and J 3 bases, with 13 bases left between them. This CDR3 has 14 amino acids. Germline V CDR1 and CDR2: MNHEY, SVGEGT. The CDR3 region is CASSLLLGDYGYTF. CDR3 coding DNA: TGTGCCAGCAGTCTCCTCTTGGGGGACTATGGCTACACCTTC.

The chain joins TRBV6-1 to TRBJ2-7; TRBD1 agrees at 9 bases. CDR3 size: 15 residues. CDR1 is MNHNS and CDR2 is SASEGT in the germline V gene. V trimming: 6 bases; J trimming: 1 base; junction bases outside the gene matches: 7. This CDR3 is CASSHPGQGSYEQYF. CDR3 nucleotides: TGTGCCAGCAGCCATCCGGGACAGGGTTCCTACGAGCAGTACTTC.

The rearrangement joins TRBV20-1 to TRBJ1-1; D unclear. This CDR3 has 11 amino acids. The germline gives CDR1 DFQATT, CDR2 SNEGSKA (reference sequence). V was shortened by 5 bases and J by 3 bases, with 7 bases between the two germline ends. The CDR3 region is CSAGRDTEAFF. CDR3 DNA sequence: TGCAGTGCTGGCCGGGACACTGAAGCTTTCTTT.

The chain uses TRBV3-1 (or the pseudogene TRBV3-2) and TRBJ1-1; D possibly corresponds to TRBD1 (5 bases). Germline-derived CDR1 and CDR2 are LGHDT and YNNKEL (reference sequence). V was pared by 8 bases and J by 3 bases, with 16 bases between. The length of the CDR3 is 14 residues. CDR3 in DNA: TGTGCCAGCGGGCGGTGGGAAGGGGACACTGAAGCTTTCTTT. Residues: CASGRWEGDTEAFF.

The J gene is TRBJ2-2, the V gene TRBV9; D may be TRBD1 (6 bases). CDR1 SGDLS and CDR2 YYNGEE come from the germline V gene. The CDR3 length is 15 residues. V shed 1 base and J shed 0 bases, with 7 bases lying between them. CDR3: CASSVQGPNTGELFF. CDR3 coding DNA: TGTGCCAGCAGCGTACAGGGGCCGAACACCGGGGAGCTGTTTTTT.

The rearrangement joins TRBV27 to TRBJ2-1; TRBD2 matches at 9 bases. Germline-derived CDR1 and CDR2 are MNHEY and SMNVEV (reference sequence). Trimming removed 1 base from V and 5 bases from J; junction bases left unmatched: 18. This CDR3 comprises 20 residues. CDR3 coding DNA: TGTGCCAGCAGTTTATTCCATCCGCTCCAGGGACTAGCTAGCAACAATGAGCAGTTCTTC. This gives the protein CASSLFHPLQGLASNNEQFF.

The chain uses TRBV11-2 and TRBJ2-1, with unresolved D. V lost 1 base and J lost 5, with 6 bases in between. The CDR3 loop spans 13 amino acids. The germline gives CDR1 SGHAT, CDR2 FQNNGV. The CDR3 here is CASSLVSHNEQFF. The DNA for the CDR3 is TGTGCCAGCAGCTTAGTATCCCACAATGAGCAGTTCTTC.

In this sample, this clone turned up once. The J gene is TRBJ2-7, the V gene TRBV11-2, with D tentatively TRBD1 or TRBD2 (6 bases each). The CDR3 length is 14 residues. Germline V lookup: CDR1 SGHAT, CDR2 FQNNGV. The V end was cut by 4 bases, the J end by 4 bases, with 14 bases between. CDR3 nucleotide sequence: TGTGCCAGCAGCTGGGGGGCGCCGACTTACGAGCAGTACTTC. Translation gives CASSWGAPTYEQYF.

The V and J genes are TRBV5-1 and TRBJ2-7; D perhaps matches TRBD1 (5 bases). CDR3 length: 15 amino acids. Germline CDR1 reads SGHRS; CDR2 reads YFSETQ. Trimming shortened V by 0 bases and J by 1 base, and 11 bases separated the two germline ends. The CDR3: CASSLDRLFSYEQYF. The DNA for the CDR3 is TGCGCCAGCAGCTTGGACAGGTTATTTTCCTACGAGCAGTACTTC.

The chain links TRBV28 to TRBJ2-7; D is unresolved. Trimming took 8 bases from V and 0 from J, leaving 17 bases between them. CDR3 size: 15 residues. Per germline, CDR1 MDHEN and CDR2 SYDVKM. The DNA for the CDR3 is TGTGCCAGCCTAGGGCCATACCCCTTCTCCTACGAGCAGTACTTC. It is translated as CASLGPYPFSYEQYF.

The rearrangement joins TRBV6-5 to TRBJ2-3; 8 nucleotides align to TRBD2. CDR1 is MNHEY, CDR2 SVGAGI, per germline. The V gene end was trimmed by 6 bases and the J gene end by 2 bases; junction bases not matched to a gene: 7. The CDR3 runs to 15 residues. The CDR3 spells CASRHTSGYTDTQYF. CDR3 coding DNA: TGTGCCAGCAGACACACTAGCGGTTACACAGATACGCAGTATTTT.

The rearrangement uses TRBV6-2 or TRBV6-3 and TRBJ1-1; 9 nucleotides match TRBD1. V shed 6 bases and J 10 bases; nucleotides not matched to a gene: 15. Germline values: CDR1 MNHEY, CDR2 SVGEGT. There are 15 residues in the CDR3. CDR3 bases: TGTGCCAGCAGCCCACCCGGGACAGGGACTGGTCGAGCTTTCTTT. It yields the protein CASSPPGTGTGRAFF.

V is TRBV19 and J is TRBJ2-7; the D is unclear. Per germline, CDR1 LNHDA and CDR2 SQIVND (reference sequence). Trimming removed 0 bases from V and 4 bases from J, with 7 bases in between. The CDR3 is 13 residues long. The CDR3 DNA reads as TGTGCCAGTAGTATAGAAAAAGGATACGAGCAGTACTTC. This sequence encodes CASSIEKGYEQYF.

This clone was seen a single time. This rearrangement joins TRBV7-5 to TRBJ1-5; the DNA was not compared with TRBD1, the D call given in the table. TRBV7-5 is listed as a pseudogene. CDR3 size: 16 residues. The CDR3 protein is CASRTGGENGNQPQHF. DNA for the CDR3: TGTGCCAGTAGGACAGGGGGCGAGAACGGCAATCAGCCCCAGCATTTT.

This chain uses TRBV19 with TRBJ2-7; D possibly matches TRBD1 or TRBD2 (6 bases each). The ends were cut back, 3 bases at V and 3 bases at J, with 15 bases in the middle. The CDR3 has 15 residues. Looked up from germline, CDR1 is LNHDA and CDR2 is SQIVND (reference sequence). DNA for the CDR3: TGTGCCAGTAGTATTTGGGGGGCGCCTGACTACGAGCAGTACTTC. Translating it yields CASSIWGAPDYEQYF.

This clone has only one observation. The gene calls are TRBV27 and TRBJ2-1; weak D call: TRBD1 (6 bases). The CDR3 contains 15 residues. CDR1 and CDR2 from the germline V gene are MNHEY and SMNVEV (reference sequence). The V and J ends lost 6 bases and 4 bases respectively, with 16 bases between them. The chain's CDR3 is CASRPVGTPYNEQFF. CDR3 DNA sequence: TGTGCCAGCAGACCAGTGGGGACACCTTACAATGAGCAGTTCTTC.

The chain carries TRBV6-5 and TRBJ2-1; D may be TRBD2 (6 bases). This CDR3 has 12 residues. V dropped 11 bases and J dropped 4 bases, with 12 bases sitting between them. Germline values: CDR1 MNHEY, CDR2 SVGAGI. This chain's CDR3 is CASGLLYNEQFF. CDR3 coding DNA: TGTGCCTCGGGACTCCTTTACAATGAGCAGTTCTTC.

This chain connects TRBV30 to TRBJ1-6, with 9 bases that match TRBD1. V lost 3 bases and J lost 12; bases outside the gene matches: 9. Germline V gene sequence: CDR1 GTSNPN, CDR2 SVGIG (reference sequence). This CDR3 is built from 14 residues. The CDR3 protein is CAWRPPGQGKPLHF. In DNA form, the CDR3 reads TGTGCCTGGAGACCACCGGGACAGGGTAAACCCCTCCACTTT.

This chain joins TRBV5-1 and TRBJ2-3, with D tentatively TRBD1 or TRBD2 (5 bases each). The length of the CDR3 is 15 residues. The germline V gene encodes CDR1 SGHRS and CDR2 YFSETQ. Trimming shortened V by 0 bases and J by 4 bases, and 12 bases separated the two germline ends. CDR3 region: CASSLGSGTADTQYF. The CDR3 bases are TGCGCCAGCAGCTTGGGGTCAGGGACGGCAGATACGCAGTATTTT.

This clone appeared once. The chain has TRBV29-1 and TRBJ1-1; D not certain. The CDR3 spans 12 residues. The V end lost 4 bases, the J end lost 1 base, and 7 bases lay between the germline ends. CDR1 is SQVTM and CDR2 is ANQGSEA in the germline V gene. The CDR3 here is CSVVIWNTEAFF. Written as DNA, the CDR3 is TGCAGCGTTGTGATTTGGAACACTGAAGCTTTCTTT.

This clone was seen only once. The rearrangement links TRBV27 to TRBJ2-3, with TRBD1 as a possible D gene (5 bases). There are 18 residues in the CDR3. Trimming removed 4 bases at V and 2 bases at J, with 22 bases between. The germline CDR1 and CDR2 sequences are MNHEY and SMNVEV (reference sequence). In nucleotides, the CDR3 is TGTGCCAGCAGTTCTATCACAAACAGGCAAATCCTCACAGATACGCAGTATTTT. It codes for CASSSITNRQILTDTQYF.

V and J are TRBV7-9 and TRBJ2-5; D is unclear. The CDR3 covers 14 residues. Germline V lookup: CDR1 SEHNR, CDR2 FQNEAQ (reference sequence). V was clipped by 8 bases and J by 2 bases, with 15 bases between them. Here the CDR3 DNA reads TGTGCCAGCCCCCATGGGGATAGTCAAGAGACCCAGTACTTC. Translated, it gives CASPHGDSQETQYF.